The 28 T cell receptor beta chains listed next were all sequenced from one sample in a study of Ad26.COV2.S vaccination and SARS-CoV-2 variants. The protocol was immunoSEQ multiplex PCR, while the TCRdb copy is restricted to in-frame clones and leaves out a portion. The data show about 350,000 clones, 92% seen once. Specimen: peripheral blood, collected after recovery from COVID-19. The receptors derive from a human donor who had recovered from COVID-19.

This clone was recorded once. The rearrangement uses TRBV12-5 and TRBJ1-3; TRBD1 is a possible D gene (5 bases). This CDR3 is built from 17 residues. Trimming took off 0 bases at V and 2 bases at J, with 14 bases between the two ends. Germline V gene sequence: CDR1 LGHNT, CDR2 FRNRAP. The CDR3 loop reads CASGLVHSRAAGNTIYF. CDR3 nucleotides: TGTGCTAGTGGTTTGGTACACTCCAGGGCGGCTGGAAACACCATATATTTT.

The chain combines TRBV6-2 or TRBV6-3 with TRBJ2-1; 13 positions match TRBD2. The germline CDR1 and CDR2 sequences are MNHEY and SVGEGT. The CDR3 runs to 19 residues. J was trimmed by 1 base and V by 2 bases; bases with no gene match: 8. CDR3 sequence reads: CASSYPPGLAGISYNEQFF. CDR3 nucleotides: TGTGCCAGCAGTTACCCTCCGGGACTAGCGGGGATTTCCTACAATGAGCAGTTCTTC.

The chain links TRBV6-6 to TRBJ2-5; TRBD2 matches 12 bases. CDR1 is MNHNY and CDR2 is SVGAGI in the germline V gene (reference sequence). J gave up 2 bases and V 5 bases, and 6 bases lay outside the gene matches. This CDR3 is built from 16 residues. The CDR3 bases are TGTGCCAGCAGTCAACGACTAGCGGGGGCTCAAGAGACCCAGTACTTC. Translation: CASSQRLAGAQETQYF.

The chain is built from TRBV2 and TRBJ1-5; no reliable D call. This CDR3 region has 15 residues. Between the trimmed V and J ends, which lost 2 bases and 7 bases, there was a span of 15 bases. In germline, CDR1 is SNHLY, CDR2 FYNNEI. The CDR3 coding sequence is TGTGCCAGCAGTGAAAGGTCTAGGGAGTTCCAGCCCCAGCATTTT. Residues: CASSERSREFQPQHF.

Here the CDR3 reads CASSYADSGGTETQYF. Written as DNA, the CDR3 is TGTGCCAGCAGTTACGCAGACTCGGGGGGGACGGAGACCCAGTACTTC. The chain uses TRBV6-2 or TRBV6-3 and TRBJ2-5; TRBD2 matches 8 bases. In germline, CDR1 is MNHEY, CDR2 SVGEGT. This CDR3 contains 16 residues. V was pared by 2 bases and J by 5 bases, with 10 bases of the junction left unmatched.

V gene TRBV6-5 combines with J gene TRBJ1-6, with no clear D. This CDR3 has 15 amino acids. Trimming shortened V by 7 bases and J by 5 bases, and 15 bases separated the two germline ends. Germline CDR1 and CDR2: MNHEY and SVGAGI. In DNA form, the CDR3 reads TGTGCCAGCAATCGCACGCCCAGGAATAATTCACCCCTCCACTTT. Translated: CASNRTPRNNSPLHF.

The chain joins TRBV6-4 to TRBJ2-3; 8 bases are a match to TRBD2. The CDR3 contains 14 residues. The ends lost 8 bases at V and 2 bases at J; junction bases unmatched: 6. Germline V gene data show CDR1 as MRHNA and CDR2 as SNTAGT. CDR3 in amino acids: CASVTSGVTDTQYF. The CDR3 region has the DNA TGTGCCAGCGTTACTAGCGGAGTCACAGATACGCAGTATTTT.

The chain couples TRBV14 to TRBJ2-1, with unresolved D. The CDR3 contains 14 residues. The germline gives CDR1 SGHDN, CDR2 FVKESK. V lost 4 bases to trimming and J lost 1 base, with 8 bases between them. The CDR3 loop is CASSRGSSYNEQFF. The CDR3 region has the DNA TGTGCCAGCAGCCGTGGTTCGTCCTACAATGAGCAGTTCTTC.

The chain links TRBV4-1 to TRBJ1-5; D possibly corresponds to TRBD1 (5 bases). This CDR3 has 15 amino acids. V shed 8 bases and J shed 4 bases, with 18 bases lying between them. The germline V gene encodes CDR1 MGHRA and CDR2 YSYEKL. The CDR3 DNA sequence: TGCGCCAGCGGCCCGGGGGACCTGGGGAATCAGCCCCAGCATTTT. Its protein is CASGPGDLGNQPQHF.

CDR3 region: CASSRDNNYGYTF. The CDR3 DNA reads TGTGCCAGCAGCCGGGACAACAACTATGGCTACACCTTC. The chain uses TRBV7-9 and TRBJ1-2; D possibly corresponds to TRBD1 (6 bases). Trimming left V 5 bases short and J 2 bases short, with 9 bases between. Germline lookup yields CDR1 SEHNR and CDR2 FQNEAQ (reference sequence). The CDR3 covers 13 residues.

The chain combines TRBV6-5 with TRBJ1-1, with D perhaps TRBD1 (5 bases). The germline CDR1 and CDR2 sequences are MNHEY and SVGAGI. This CDR3 contains 12 residues. V lost 7 bases and J 6 bases, leaving 12 bases between the germline ends. The CDR3 region is CASNPDNPEAFF. The CDR3 DNA follows: TGTGCCAGCAACCCGGACAACCCTGAAGCTTTCTTT.

The genes are TRBV6-5 and TRBJ2-5; D unresolved. The germline V and J ends were trimmed by 0 bases and 7 bases, with 15 bases remaining between them. Germline lookup yields CDR1 MNHEY and CDR2 SVGAGI. The CDR3 sequence is 15 residues long. In DNA, the CDR3 is TGTGCCAGCAGTTACTCGCAGGCCAACTGGGGGACCCAGTACTTC. Translation gives CASSYSQANWGTQYF.

This chain uses TRBV6-2 or TRBV6-3 with TRBJ2-5, with 7 bases fitting TRBD2. Germline assignment: CDR1 MNHEY and CDR2 SVGEGT. The length of the CDR3 is 16 residues. The ends lost 2 bases at V and 1 base at J; junction bases unmatched: 7. The CDR3 spells CASSYGGVSGQETQYF. The CDR3 DNA reads TGTGCCAGCAGTTACGGGGGGGTATCCGGCCAAGAGACCCAGTACTTC.

The V call is TRBV9, the J call TRBJ2-2; D is unresolved. The CDR3 runs 13 residues. The germline gives CDR1 SGDLS, CDR2 YYNGEE. Trimming shortened V by 0 bases and J by 8 bases, and 8 bases separated the two germline ends. CDR3 nucleotides: TGTGCCAGCAGCGTAGAACCAAGGGGGGAGCTGTTTTTT. This encodes CASSVEPRGELFF.

This rearrangement joins TRBV6-6 to TRBJ2-2; D perhaps matches TRBD1 (5 bases). V was pared by 0 bases and J by 4 bases, with 12 bases between. This CDR3 has 16 residues. Germline CDR1 reads MNHNY; CDR2 reads SVGAGI (reference sequence). The CDR3 DNA sequence: TGTGCCAGCAGTTACTCGTCAGGGTTGGGCACCGGGGAGCTGTTTTTT. Amino acids: CASSYSSGLGTGELFF.

The CDR3 is CASSGTRDTDTQYF. Written as DNA, the CDR3 is TGCGCCAGCAGTGGGACTAGAGACACAGATACGCAGTATTTT. The chain carries TRBV10-1 and TRBJ2-3; 7 nucleotides align to TRBD2. This CDR3 spans 14 amino acids. Germline V CDR1 and CDR2: WNHNN, SYGVQD (reference sequence). Trimming took 4 bases from V and 2 from J; bases not matched to a gene: 3.

The CDR3 coding sequence is TGTGCCAGCGAAGGGAGAGCTAACTATGGCTACACCTTC. As protein: CASEGRANYGYTF. The genes are TRBV2 and TRBJ1-2; the D is unclear. The length of the CDR3 is 13 residues. Trimming shortened V by 8 bases and J by 0 bases, and 10 bases separated the two germline ends. Germline lookup yields CDR1 SNHLY and CDR2 FYNNEI.

A word on this clone: Other DNA sequences within the sample encode an identical CDR3. V is TRBV9 and J is TRBJ2-2; D is undetermined. CDR1 is SGDLS and CDR2 is YYNGEE in the germline V gene. CDR3 length: 13 residues. V dropped 4 bases and J dropped 5 bases, with 9 bases sitting between them. CDR3 sequence: CASSPSGTGELFF. The CDR3, as DNA: TGTGCCAGCAGCCCTAGTGGTACCGGGGAGCTGTTTTTT.

This rearrangement joins TRBV5-1 to TRBJ1-2, with no clear D. This CDR3 contains 13 residues. Germline lookup yields CDR1 SGHRS and CDR2 YFSETQ. The V end was cut by 2 bases, the J end by 2 bases, with 7 bases between. CDR3: CASSFGENYGYTF. The CDR3 DNA reads as TGCGCCAGCAGCTTCGGTGAAAACTATGGCTACACCTTC.

This clone was seen once. This rearrangement joins TRBV19 to TRBJ1-1; the D gene is possibly TRBD1 (6 bases). CDR1 and CDR2 from the germline V gene are LNHDA and SQIVND (reference sequence). There are 14 residues in the CDR3. Trimming left V 2 bases short and J 8 bases short, with 15 bases between. CDR3 sequence (DNA): TGTGCCAGTAGTATATGGTCACGGGACAACGAAGCTTTCTTT. This gives the protein CASSIWSRDNEAFF.

A note on this clone: In the same sample, other DNA sequences code for this CDR3. DNA of the CDR3: TGTGCCAGCAGCGTAGCCGGGGACCCATACAATGAGCAGTTCTTC. It specifies CASSVAGDPYNEQFF. The chain joins TRBV9 to TRBJ2-1; either TRBD1 or TRBD2 may fit D (5 bases each). Germline values: CDR1 SGDLS, CDR2 YYNGEE. The CDR3 has 15 residues. With 0 bases removed from V and 4 bases from J, the gap between germline ends came to 11 bases.

The chain joins TRBV10-1 to TRBJ1-1, with a possible D match to TRBD1 (6 bases). The germline gives CDR1 WNHNN, CDR2 SYGVQD (reference sequence). There are 15 residues in the CDR3. Trimming cost V 0 bases and J 6 bases, with 14 bases left between them. DNA for the CDR3: TGCGCCAGCAGTGAGTCCCAGGGGAACGTAGCTGAAGCTTTCTTT. The encoded protein is CASSESQGNVAEAFF.

The DNA of the CDR3 is TGTGCCAGCAGCTTACAGGACGGCAGAGAGACCCAGTACTTC. This translates into CASSLQDGRETQYF. The genes are TRBV7-2 and TRBJ2-5; unclear D gene. CDR1 SGHTA and CDR2 FQGNSA come from the germline V gene. This CDR3 comprises 14 residues. The V end was cut by 2 bases, the J end by 4 bases, with 11 bases between.

This chain links TRBV3-1 (or the pseudogene TRBV3-2) with TRBJ2-7, with D tentatively TRBD2 (6 bases). The germline CDR1 and CDR2 sequences are LGHDT and YNNKEL (reference sequence). With 6 bases removed from V and 6 bases from J, the gap between germline ends came to 15 bases. This CDR3 has 13 residues. The CDR3 is CASSQTAAGEQYF. The CDR3 coding sequence is TGTGCCAGCAGTCAGACGGCAGCGGGCGAGCAGTACTTC.

The chain couples TRBV2 to TRBJ2-5, with TRBD2 identical over 8 bases. The CDR3 contains 15 residues. The V segment lost 6 bases and the J segment 7 bases; nucleotides outside the gene matches: 13. Per germline, CDR1 SNHLY and CDR2 FYNNEI. CDR3 bases: TGTGCCAGCAGCCTTAGCGGGGCGCTACAGGGGACCCAGTACTTC. Residues: CASSLSGALQGTQYF.

The genes are TRBV7-2 and TRBJ1-2; D might be TRBD1 (6 bases). Trimming pared 5 bases from V and 4 bases from J, leaving 23 bases between. Germline values: CDR1 SGHTA, CDR2 FQGNSA. The CDR3 consists of 17 residues. The CDR3 sequence: CASSLTSTGGAGYGYTF. The CDR3 nucleotides read TGTGCCAGCAGCCTTACCTCGACGGGGGGCGCGGGCTATGGCTACACCTTC.

The chain's CDR3 is CATSRGGTGENIQYF. The CDR3, as DNA: TGTGCCACCAGCAGGGGAGGGACAGGGGAAAACATTCAGTACTTC. The chain carries TRBV15 and TRBJ2-4, with TRBD1 matching 10 bases. CDR1 is LNHNV, CDR2 YYDKDF, per germline (reference sequence). The V and J ends lost 3 bases and 5 bases, in that order; junction bases with no gene match: 4. There are 15 residues in the CDR3.

This clone was seen just once. This chain links TRBV3-1 (or the pseudogene TRBV3-2) with TRBJ2-2; unclear D gene. Looked up from germline, CDR1 is LGHDT and CDR2 is YNNKEL (reference sequence). V lost 1 base, J lost 4 bases, and 13 bases lay in between. CDR3 length equals 16 residues. The CDR3 DNA sequence: TGTGCCAGCAGCCAAGGAACCCTCGTAGGCACCGGGGAGCTGTTTTTT. It is translated as CASSQGTLVGTGELFF.